This T cell receptor beta chain originates from a study of blood T cells in healthy people across ages. Trimming cost V 6 bases and J 4 bases, with 21 bases left between them. The CDR3 loop spans 15 amino acids. Per the germline V gene, CDR1 is DFQATT and CDR2 is SNEGSKA (reference sequence). A second roughly 6 to 11 cycle PCR used barcoded and J-beta primers. Each cDNA molecule received a tag from a template-switch adaptor that had 12 random nucleotides. Via MiXCR, TCRdb re-called the 5' RACE reads, giving one row per CDR3 protein. This sample has approximately 850,000 distinct CDR3 sequences, with more than 40% found just once. Healthy Russian Caucasian donors spanned ages roughly 6 to 100 years. In its sample, this clonotype was seen a few times. Its antigen is currently unknown. General study findings and limits: Researchers judged that diversity estimates from one million T cells fell short of true values.

Sequencing was done on a sample of blood. The rearrangement links TRBV20-1 to TRBJ1-2; D is undetermined. The clonotype originates from a man in his sixties in good health. CDR3 nucleotide sequence: TGCAGTGCGACTCGCTCAGGTCGGGCTGGCTATGGCTACACCTTC. It is translated as CSATRSGRAGYGYTF.